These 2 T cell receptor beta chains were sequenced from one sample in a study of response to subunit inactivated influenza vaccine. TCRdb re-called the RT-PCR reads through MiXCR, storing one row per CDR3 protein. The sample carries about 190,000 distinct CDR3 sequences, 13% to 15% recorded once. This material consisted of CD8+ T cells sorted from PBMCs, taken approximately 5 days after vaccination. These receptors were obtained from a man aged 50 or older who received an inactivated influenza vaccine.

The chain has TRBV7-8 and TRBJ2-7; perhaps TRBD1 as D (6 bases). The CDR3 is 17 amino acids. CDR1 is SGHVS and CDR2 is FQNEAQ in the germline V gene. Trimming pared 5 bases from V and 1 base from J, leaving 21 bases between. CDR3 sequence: CASSTNPTGPLSYEQYF. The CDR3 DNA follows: TGTGCCAGCAGCACCAACCCCACAGGGCCCCTTTCCTACGAGCAGTACTTC.

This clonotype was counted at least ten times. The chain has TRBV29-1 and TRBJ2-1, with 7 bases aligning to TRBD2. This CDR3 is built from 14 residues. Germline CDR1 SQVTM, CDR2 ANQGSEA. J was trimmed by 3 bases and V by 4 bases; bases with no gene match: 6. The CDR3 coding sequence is TGCAGCGTTGTGGCGGGAGTCGTCTACAATGAGCAGTTCTTC. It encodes CSVVAGVVYNEQFF.